A single sample gave rise to the 12 T cell receptor beta chains below, sequenced in a study of OX40 agonist ivuxolimab in advanced cancers. This table comes from immunoSEQ multiplex PCR, and its TCRdb copy is limited to in-frame clones, with some not included. The sample includes tens of thousands of clones, around 90% of them seen just once. The material sequenced was CD4+ or CD8+ T cells sorted from blood, taken in a trial of the OX40 agonist ivuxolimab. The receptors derive from an adult with an advanced solid tumor such as melanoma, head and neck, liver or kidney cancer.

The genes are TRBV11-2 and TRBJ2-7; possible D gene TRBD2, 6 bases. This CDR3 has 14 residues. Germline lookup yields CDR1 SGHAT and CDR2 FQNNGV. V shed 1 base and J shed 3 bases, with 10 bases lying between them. CDR3 region: CASSLVTGSYEQYF. Here the CDR3 DNA reads TGTGCCAGCAGCTTAGTGACCGGGAGCTACGAGCAGTACTTC. The entire variable domain, with the rest obtained from reference TRBV11-2 and TRBJ2-7, is as follows: EAGVAQSPRYKIIEKRQSVAFWCNPISGHATLYWYQQILGQGPKLLIQFQNNGVVDDSQLPKDRFSAERLKGVDSTLKIQPAKLEDSAVYLCASSLVTGSYEQYFGPGTRLTVT.

This clone was seen a single time. V gene TRBV5-5 combines with J gene TRBJ1-2, with TRBD1 identical over 10 bases. The CDR3 spans 13 residues. Germline CDR1 is SGHKS and CDR2 is YYEKEE (reference sequence). V was clipped by 4 bases and J by 6 bases; unmatched bases: 3. CDR3 sequence: CASSPGQGDGYTF. The CDR3 coding sequence is TGTGCCAGCAGCCCCGGACAGGGGGATGGCTACACCTTC.

The V and J genes are TRBV9 and TRBJ1-1; TRBD1 agrees at 9 bases. CDR1 SGDLS and CDR2 YYNGEE come from the germline V gene. The CDR3 is made up of 13 amino acids. Trimming removed 8 bases from V and 1 base from J; junction bases left unmatched: 3. CDR3 region: CASSGQGNTEAFF. The CDR3 bases are TGTGCCAGTTCGGGACAGGGGAACACTGAAGCTTTCTTT.

The gene calls are TRBV30 and TRBJ1-2; 7 nucleotides match TRBD1. The CDR3 length is 15 residues. J lost 1 base, V lost 1 base, and 6 bases had no gene match. Germline V gives CDR1 GTSNPN, CDR2 SVGIG (reference sequence). CDR3 region: CAWSEQGLNNYGYTF. The CDR3 region has the DNA TGTGCCTGGAGTGAACAGGGGCTAAATAACTATGGCTACACCTTC.

This clone was seen just once. This same CDR3 is encoded by further DNA sequences in the sample. The V and J genes are TRBV6-6 and TRBJ1-5, with a tentative D call TRBD1 (6 bases). With 0 bases removed from V and 6 bases from J, the gap between germline ends came to 12 bases. Germline CDR1 MNHNY, CDR2 SVGAGI (reference sequence). This CDR3 is built from 15 residues. The CDR3 here is CASSYSGQGSQPQHF. The CDR3 coding sequence is TGTGCCAGCAGTTACTCTGGCCAGGGGAGTCAGCCCCAGCATTTT.

The CDR3 loop is CASSQQSTGAFQPQHF. The CDR3 DNA reads as TGTGCCAGCAGCCAACAGAGCACAGGGGCGTTTCAGCCCCAGCATTTT. The chain couples TRBV6-4 to TRBJ1-5, with 7 bases aligning to TRBD1. V gave up 6 bases and J gave up 6 bases; unmatched junction bases: 14. Germline CDR1 is MRHNA and CDR2 is SNTAGT. The CDR3 extends over 16 amino acids.

The rearrangement uses TRBV7-6 and TRBJ1-3; no firm D call. The CDR3 totals 14 residues. Germline V gene data show CDR1 as SGHVS and CDR2 as FNYEAQ. With 1 base removed from V and 0 bases from J, the gap between germline ends came to 4 bases. CDR3 residues: CASSLGVSGNTIYF. CDR3 in DNA: TGTGCCAGCAGCTTAGGCGTCTCTGGAAACACCATATATTTT.

The J gene is TRBJ1-2, the V gene TRBV27, with a weak D call TRBD1 (5 bases). The V and J ends lost 3 bases and 4 bases respectively, with 12 bases between them. There are 14 residues in the CDR3. Per the germline V gene, CDR1 is MNHEY and CDR2 is SMNVEV (reference sequence). In nucleotides, the CDR3 is TGTGCCAGCAGTTTGGCATACGGGGCCTATGGCTACACCTTC. This codes for CASSLAYGAYGYTF.

V gene TRBV2 combines with J gene TRBJ2-5; TRBD1 agrees at 10 bases. CDR1 is SNHLY and CDR2 is FYNNEI in the germline V gene. The CDR3 contains 14 residues. The trim removed 3 bases at V and 5 bases at J, leaving 3 bases unmatched. The DNA of the CDR3 is TGTGCCAGCAGTGACCCGGACAGGGGGGAGACCCAGTACTTC. Protein sequence: CASSDPDRGETQYF.

The J gene is TRBJ2-1, the V gene TRBV14, with D unresolved. The CDR3 is made up of 16 amino acids. CDR1 and CDR2 (germline): SGHDN, FVKESK. Deletions cut 0 bases from V and 6 bases from J, with 15 bases between. CDR3 loop: CASSQDLPPSLNEQFF. The DNA of the CDR3 is TGTGCCAGCAGCCAAGATTTACCCCCCTCCCTCAATGAGCAGTTCTTC.

This clone has more than one count but fewer than ten. The rearrangement links TRBV20-1 to TRBJ1-2, with 7 nucleotides matching TRBD1. The CDR3 runs to 11 residues. Germline V gives CDR1 DFQATT, CDR2 SNEGSKA (reference sequence). CDR3 protein: CNTGQAPGYTF. CDR3 nucleotide sequence: TGCAATACAGGACAGGCTCCAGGCTACACCTTC.

This clone was detected only once. This rearrangement joins TRBV19 to TRBJ2-1, with 8 bases lining up with TRBD1. The CDR3 spans 15 residues. Germline assignment: CDR1 LNHDA and CDR2 SQIVND (reference sequence). V was pared by 5 bases and J by 0 bases, with 3 bases of the junction left unmatched. Here the CDR3 reads CASSLGQGSYNEQFF. The CDR3 DNA is TGTGCCAGTAGTTTAGGACAGGGCTCCTACAATGAGCAGTTCTTC. The full variable domain, in which reference TRBV19 and TRBJ2-1 provide the parts outside the CDR3, is DGGITQSPKYLFRKEGQNVTLSCEQNLNHDAMYWYRQDPGQGLRLIYYSQIVNDFQKGDIAEGYSVSREKKESFPLTVTSAQKNPTAFYLCASSLGQGSYNEQFFGPGTRLTVL.